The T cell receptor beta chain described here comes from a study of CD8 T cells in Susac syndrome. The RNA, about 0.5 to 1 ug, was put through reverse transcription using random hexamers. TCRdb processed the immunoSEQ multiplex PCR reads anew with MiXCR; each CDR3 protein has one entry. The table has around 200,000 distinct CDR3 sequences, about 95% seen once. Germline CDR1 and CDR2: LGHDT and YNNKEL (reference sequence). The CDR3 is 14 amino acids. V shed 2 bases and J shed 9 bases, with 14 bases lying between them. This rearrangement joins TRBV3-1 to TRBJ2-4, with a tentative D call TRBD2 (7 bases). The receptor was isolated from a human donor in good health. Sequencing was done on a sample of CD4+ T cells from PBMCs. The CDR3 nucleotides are TGTGCCAGCAGCCAAACTGGTCGGGGGGCCATTCAGTACTTC. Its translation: CASSQTGRGAIQYF.